This T cell receptor beta chain was sequenced in a study of PD-1 blockade in classical Hodgkin lymphoma. Method: immunoSEQ multiplex PCR; TCRdb's copy keeps in-frame clones and lacks some. Found here are tens of thousands of clones, less than 95% of them singletons; the top ten hold approximately 10%. A remark on this clone: Its antigen is undetermined.

Findings of the study overall: At C4D1, TCR diversity had climbed significantly for CD4+ cells, though not for CD8+ cells. Why repertoires differed is undefined; disease activity or prior therapy possibly contributed. Complete responders started with a diversity level that resembled newly diagnosed patients at baseline. Reported findings placed baseline TCR diversity lower in newly diagnosed patients (compared with healthy donors).

The CDR3 covers 14 residues. In germline, CDR1 is ENHRY, CDR2 SYGVKD. V lost 0 bases and J lost 7, with 10 bases in between. Specified time point: cycle 4 day 1 (C4D1), after 5 to 7 weeks of nivolumab. Every patient relapsed after autologous stem cell transplantation, and brentuximab vedotin exposure varied. The clonotype originates from a human donor with classical Hodgkin lymphoma. The chain recombines TRBV10-3 with TRBJ1-5; possible D gene TRBD1, 5 bases. The sample in question was peripheral blood mononuclear cells (PBMCs), obtained before the fourth cycle of nivolumab. The CDR3 loop reads CAISESGGGQPQHF. The CDR3 nucleotides read TGTGCCATCAGTGAGTCAGGCGGGGGACAGCCCCAGCATTTT.